This T cell receptor (beta chain) originates from a study of T cells in localized non-small cell lung cancer. General study results and limits: Longer overall survival was associated with a higher density of T cells in the blood. Among the top 100 tumor clones, a median about 52 appeared in adjacent lung. T cell clonality was highest in uninvolved adjacent lung, above tumor.

Sequencing used immunoSEQ multiplex PCR; TCRdb keeps in-frame clones, though not all of them. The profile covers 15,000 to 20,000 clones, with more than 65% appearing a single time and more than 25% taken by the ten largest. With regard to this clone: Its antigen is undetermined. This specimen includes other DNA sequences encoding the same CDR3.

Sequenced material: peripheral blood, taken before any cancer treatment. This receptor was identified in a male donor at least 60 years old with stage I lung adenocarcinoma.

CDR3 in DNA: TGTGCCAGCAGCTTAGGGAGTACGGGGGAAGCTTTCTTT. Translated, it gives CASSLGSTGEAFF. V and J are TRBV7-9 and TRBJ1-1; no reliable D call. Germline values: CDR1 SEHNR, CDR2 FQNEAQ (reference sequence). V gave up 1 base and J gave up 8 bases, with 11 bases separating them. The CDR3 extends over 13 amino acids.